This record covers a single T cell receptor beta chain. As yet, its antigen is unknown. The sort gate was single viable CD3+CD4+CD8-CD45RO+ cells for memory CD4+ T cells. V shed 5 bases and J shed 4 bases, with 23 bases lying between them. CDR1 SGHRS and CDR2 YFSETQ come from the germline V gene. CDR3 size: 17 residues. TCRdb's copy holds only in-frame clones and misses some; the assay was immunoSEQ multiplex PCR. This sample has 50,000 or so clones, with under 80% found just once. The data originate from a study of memory CD4+ T cells and cytomegalovirus serostatus. Whole-study findings and limits: Suggested: most of the CMV-linked TCR signature lies in CD4+ memory cells.

The receptor's source is an adult in good health and CMV-seronegative. The sample was memory CD4+ T cells from blood. This sequence joins TRBV5-1 and TRBJ2-3, with D possibly being TRBD1 (6 bases). The CDR3 sequence is CASRNPQGGEGPDTQYF. The CDR3 region has the DNA TGCGCCAGCAGAAATCCGCAAGGGGGAGAGGGTCCAGATACGCAGTATTTT.